The clone carrying this T cell receptor (beta chain) was found a few times. TCRdb's table, derived via immunoSEQ multiplex PCR, lists solely in-frame clones and lacks some. Found here are roughly 35,000 clones, about 92% of them singletons; the top ten hold over 0.95%. The data originate from a study of T cell changes during pregnancy in multiple sclerosis. Germline CDR1 reads SGHKS; CDR2 reads YYEKEE (reference sequence). The trim removed 4 bases at V and 6 bases at J, leaving 7 bases unmatched. The CDR3 length is 13 residues. The specimen was PBMCs (not recorded whether the cells were cultured). The sequence was obtained from a female donor with multiple sclerosis, enrolled in a pregnancy study. This rearrangement joins TRBV5-5 to TRBJ2-7, with TRBD2 identical over 7 bases. The CDR3 DNA reads TGTGCCAGCAGCGTCCGGGACTACCGCGAGCAGTACTTC. Translated: CASSVRDYREQYF.